The 17 T cell receptor beta chains given below trace back to one sample, sequenced in a study of CXCR3-negative and CXCR3-positive naive CD8 T cells. Which antigens these TCRs recognize remains unknown. The study, taken as a whole, reports: CXCR3-positive naive cells carried more hydrophobic TRB CDR3s than CXCR3-negative naive cells did.

5' RACE with UMI labels generated the TRB cDNA libraries. Reanalyzing the 5' RACE reads, TCRdb keeps one entry per CDR3 protein, without DNA. This sample's clone table lists 150,000 to 160,000 distinct CDR3 sequences. The sequencing sample was made of naive CXCR3+ CD8+ T cells from blood. Subset here: CD45RO-CCR7+CD27+CD95- naive CD8+ T cells expressing CXCR3 (TNR3+). The origin of the receptors is a human donor in good health. Some clones in this sample may be carry-over from other donors' samples.

This sequence joins TRBV4-3 and TRBJ1-2. This CDR3 has 14 residues. Germline-derived CDR1 and CDR2 are LGHNA and YSLEER. CDR3: CASSIPTEKHGYTF.

V is TRBV3-1 and J is TRBJ2-7; TCRdb's D gene call, TRBD1, goes unchecked for lack of DNA. The CDR3 is made up of 14 amino acids. Germline lookup yields CDR1 LGHDT and CDR2 YNNKEL (reference sequence). The CDR3 is CASSMTDPSYEQYF.

The V and J genes are TRBV15 and TRBJ1-5; TCRdb's D gene call, TRBD1, goes unchecked for lack of DNA. Germline CDR1 and CDR2: LNHNV and YYDKDF (reference sequence). The CDR3 covers 15 residues. The CDR3 here is CATSHPARGRQPQHF.

The genes are TRBV28 and TRBJ2-1; TCRdb's D call, TRBD1, is unchecked because there is no DNA. The V gene's germline CDR1 is MDHEN and CDR2 SYDVKM. The CDR3 sequence is 16 residues long. The CDR3 here is CASSFNTGTGYNEQFF.

The CDR3 reads CSARVPTVLGSPLHF. This chain joins TRBV20-1 and TRBJ1-6; the D gene TCRdb calls, TRBD1, cannot be checked with no DNA. This CDR3 spans 15 amino acids. In germline, CDR1 is DFQATT, CDR2 SNEGSKA (reference sequence).

The rearrangement links TRBV7-9 to TRBJ1-2; no DNA is available, so the TRBD1 call from TCRdb remains unchecked. The germline V gene encodes CDR1 SEHNR and CDR2 FQNEAQ (reference sequence). The CDR3 loop spans 14 amino acids. The CDR3 region is CASSPMDRSYGYTF.

CDR3 sequence reads: CASSQRESVDTQYF. The V gene is TRBV4-2, the J gene TRBJ2-3; TCRdb's D call of TRBD2 is untestable without DNA. Germline V gene data show CDR1 as LGHNA and CDR2 as YNFKEQ. The CDR3 has 14 residues.

This chain joins TRBV2 and TRBJ2-2. Germline V gene data show CDR1 as SNHLY and CDR2 as FYNNEI. The CDR3 totals 13 residues. CDR3 sequence: CASMGRYTGELFF.

The V gene is TRBV27, the J gene TRBJ2-2; TCRdb selects TRBD2, and the lack of DNA leaves this call unchecked. The CDR3 runs 16 residues. Germline V gene data show CDR1 as MNHEY and CDR2 as SMNVEV (reference sequence). CDR3 residues: CASSLSNWPEAGELFF.

The chain joins TRBV2 to TRBJ2-1; without DNA, the TCRdb call of TRBD2 cannot be checked. Germline V gene sequence: CDR1 SNHLY, CDR2 FYNNEI. The CDR3 spans 14 residues. The CDR3 spells CASSELAGGNEQSF.

The chain links TRBV5-1 to TRBJ2-7; the D gene TCRdb calls, TRBD2, cannot be checked with no DNA. Germline V gives CDR1 SGHRS, CDR2 YFSETQ. There are 13 residues in the CDR3. CDR3 protein: CASGTGPTYEQYF.

This chain uses TRBV5-8 with TRBJ2-7; absent DNA, TCRdb's TRBD1 call cannot be checked. Germline-derived CDR1 and CDR2 are SGHTS and YDEGEE. The CDR3 is 13 amino acids. CDR3 sequence: CASSKGHYYEQYF. Full variable domain (remainder filled in from reference TRBV5-8 and TRBJ2-7): EAGVTQSPTHLIKTRGQQATLRCSPISGHTSVYWYQQALGLGLQFLLWYDEGEERNRGNFPPRFSGRQFPNYSSELNVNALELEDSALYLCASSKGHYYEQYFGPGTRLTVT.

The chain carries TRBV15 and TRBJ1-3. Germline CDR1 is LNHNV and CDR2 is YYDKDF (reference sequence). CDR3 length: 13 amino acids. Here the CDR3 reads CATGSDSGNTIYF.

The chain uses TRBV4-1 and TRBJ2-5; the TCRdb D gene call, TRBD1, has no DNA to confirm it. The CDR3 extends over 15 amino acids. In germline, CDR1 is MGHRA, CDR2 YSYEKL. The CDR3 region is CASSRWDGGGETQYF.

The genes are TRBV28 and TRBJ2-7; TCRdb selects TRBD2, and the lack of DNA leaves this call unchecked. The CDR3 loop spans 16 amino acids. Germline V gene data show CDR1 as MDHEN and CDR2 as SYDVKM. The CDR3 spells CASSLGSGASSYEQYF.

The chain is built from TRBV20-1 and TRBJ2-7; TCRdb's D gene call, TRBD1, goes unchecked for lack of DNA. The CDR3 is 14 amino acids. The germline CDR1 and CDR2 sequences are DFQATT and SNEGSKA (reference sequence). The chain's CDR3 is CSARDRGQAYEQYF.

The V and J genes are TRBV5-6 and TRBJ1-6; TCRdb lists TRBD1, though no DNA is available to test this call. The germline CDR1 and CDR2 sequences are SGHDT and YYEEEE. CDR3 length: 14 residues. The CDR3 loop reads CAVGQGAINSPLHF. Variable domain in full (rest from reference TRBV5-6 and TRBJ1-6): DAGVTQSPTHLIKTRGQQVTLRCSPKSGHDTVSWYQQALGQGPQFIFQYYEEEERQRGNFPDRFSGHQFPNYSSELNVNALLLGDSALYLCAVGQGAINSPLHFGNGTRLTVT.